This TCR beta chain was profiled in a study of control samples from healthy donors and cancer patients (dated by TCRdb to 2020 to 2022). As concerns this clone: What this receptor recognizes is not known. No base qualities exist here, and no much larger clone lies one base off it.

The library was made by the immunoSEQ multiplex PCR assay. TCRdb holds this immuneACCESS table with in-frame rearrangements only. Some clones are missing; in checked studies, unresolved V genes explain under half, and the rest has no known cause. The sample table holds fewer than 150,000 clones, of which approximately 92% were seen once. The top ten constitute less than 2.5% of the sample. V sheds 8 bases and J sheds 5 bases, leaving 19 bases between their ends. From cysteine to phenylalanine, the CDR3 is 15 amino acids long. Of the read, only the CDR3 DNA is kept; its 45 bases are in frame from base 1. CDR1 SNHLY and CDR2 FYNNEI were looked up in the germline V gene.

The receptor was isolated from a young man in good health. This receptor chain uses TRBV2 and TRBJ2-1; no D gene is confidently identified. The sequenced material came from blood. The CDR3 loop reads CASERLSPLDNEQFF. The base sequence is TGTGCCAGCGAAAGACTTTCACCCCTAGACAATGAGCAGTTCTTC.